The 21 T cell receptor beta chains in this list originate from one sample, sequenced in a study of OX40 agonist ivuxolimab in advanced cancers. Libraries came from the immunoSEQ multiplex PCR assay. What TCRdb holds here is the immuneACCESS table cut down to in-frame rearrangements. Part of the clones is not present; checked against another copy, under half of the missing clones reflect an unresolved V gene, and the others are unexplained. The sample data list 57,000 or so clones, and roughly 90% of these were observed just once. Over 15% of the sample is taken by the ten largest. The sequences come from CD4+ or CD8+ T cells sorted from blood, collected in a trial of the OX40 agonist ivuxolimab. These receptors were collected from an adult with an advanced solid tumor such as melanoma, head and neck, liver or kidney cancer.

The chain joins TRBV19 to TRBJ2-1; 7 bases map to TRBD1. Germline V gene lookup returns CDR1 LNHDA and CDR2 SQIVND (reference sequence). V lost 3 bases and J lost 9; bases outside the gene matches: 2. CDR3 length equals 12 residues. As DNA, the CDR3 is TGTGCCAGTAGTATGAGGGGGCTTGAGCAGTTCTTC. This translates into CASSMRGLEQFF.

This clone has only a few counts. The DNA of the CDR3 is TGTGCCAGTAGTATCGTGGAGGGAGCTAACTATGGCTACACCTTC. Residues: CASSIVEGANYGYTF. V gene TRBV19 combines with J gene TRBJ1-2; D not certain. Germline CDR1 is LNHDA and CDR2 is SQIVND (reference sequence). The CDR3 extends over 15 amino acids. V lost 3 bases to trimming and J lost 0 bases, with 11 bases between them.

A single count supports this clone. V and J are TRBV27 and TRBJ2-6; D is ambiguous. CDR3 length equals 13 residues. The germline V gene encodes CDR1 MNHEY and CDR2 SMNVEV (reference sequence). V was shortened by 0 bases and J by 3 bases, with 0 bases between the two germline ends. CDR3 nucleotides: TGTGCCAGCAGTTTATCTGGGGCCAACGTCCTGACTTTC. This codes for CASSLSGANVLTF.

In this sample, this clone turned up a few times. The rearrangement links TRBV7-9 to TRBJ2-1; 10 bases map to TRBD1. This CDR3 has 17 residues. Germline lookup yields CDR1 SEHNR and CDR2 FQNEAQ (reference sequence). The V segment lost 4 bases and the J segment 0 bases; nucleotides outside the gene matches: 6. CDR3 bases: TGTGCCAGCAGCTCGGGGACAGGGGTGAGCTCCTACAATGAGCAGTTCTTC. Amino acid sequence: CASSSGTGVSSYNEQFF.

This chain links TRBV6-5 with TRBJ2-5, with 7 bases that match TRBD2. Trimming removed 6 bases from V and 4 bases from J; junction bases left unmatched: 2. Germline V gene data show CDR1 as MNHEY and CDR2 as SVGAGI. The CDR3 spans 12 residues. The CDR3 loop reads CASSPGGETQYF. The CDR3 DNA follows: TGTGCCAGCAGCCCGGGAGGAGAGACCCAGTACTTC.

The chain couples TRBV5-5 to TRBJ2-7, with 8 bases that match TRBD1. V lost 0 bases and J lost 12; bases outside the gene matches: 2. Germline CDR1 and CDR2: SGHKS and YYEKEE (reference sequence). There are 11 residues in the CDR3. CDR3 DNA sequence: TGTGCCAGCAGCTTGGGGACAGGGTGGTACTTC. Its protein product is CASSLGTGWYF.

CDR3 in amino acids: CASSLGGGGRAAEQFF. The CDR3 nucleotides are TGTGCCAGCAGTTTAGGAGGTGGCGGGAGGGCGGCTGAGCAGTTCTTC. The rearrangement links TRBV27 to TRBJ2-1; 9 bases match TRBD2. The CDR3 is made up of 16 amino acids. Germline V gene data show CDR1 as MNHEY and CDR2 as SMNVEV (reference sequence). Unmatched junction bases numbered 11, after V lost 2 bases and J lost 9 bases.

V is TRBV2 and J is TRBJ1-1, with D possibly being TRBD1 (5 bases). The CDR3 length is 14 residues. From germline, CDR1 is SNHLY and CDR2 FYNNEI. Deletions cut 4 bases from V and 0 bases from J, with 9 bases between. The CDR3 is CASSGGELNTEAFF. For the CDR3, the DNA is TGTGCCAGCAGTGGGGGCGAGTTGAACACTGAAGCTTTCTTT.

The rearrangement links TRBV15 to TRBJ2-1; TRBD2 is a possible D gene (6 bases). Trimming removed 8 bases from V and 0 bases from J, with 17 bases in between. The CDR3 is made up of 16 amino acids. CDR1 is LNHNV, CDR2 YYDKDF, per germline (reference sequence). The CDR3 DNA reads TGTGCCACCGGGATTGGGATAGCGGTCTCCTACAATGAGCAGTTCTTC. The encoded protein is CATGIGIAVSYNEQFF.

A few counts support this clone. V usage is TRBV5-4 and J usage is TRBJ2-2; TRBD2 agrees at 9 bases. Germline V gene sequence: CDR1 SGHNT, CDR2 YYREEE (reference sequence). Losses at the gene ends were 6 bases for V and 6 bases for J; bases not matched to a gene: 12. The CDR3 runs to 16 residues. In DNA, the CDR3 is TGTGCCAGCACTCGTCGTGGCGAGCGGGAGGCCGGGGAGCTGTTTTTT. Translating it yields CASTRRGEREAGELFF.

The chain employs TRBV4-3 and TRBJ2-2; tentatively, D is TRBD1 (5 bases). CDR1 LGHNA and CDR2 YSLEER come from the germline V gene. The germline V and J ends were trimmed by 0 bases and 4 bases, with 12 bases remaining between them. CDR3 length: 16 amino acids. CDR3 sequence reads: CASSQDVRVRTGELFF. CDR3 DNA: TGCGCCAGCAGCCAAGATGTCAGGGTCCGCACCGGGGAGCTGTTTTTT.

The chain couples TRBV12-2 to TRBJ2-2; TRBD2, the table's D call, lacks a check against the DNA. TRBV12-2 is deemed a pseudogene. The CDR3 totals 16 residues. As DNA, the CDR3 is TGTGCAAGTCGCTTCCGGGGAGCGGGAGGTAACGGGGAGCTGTTTTTT. Translated, it gives CASRFRGAGGNGELFF.

This clone was recorded only once. The V gene is TRBV19, the J gene TRBJ1-5, with TRBD1 matching over 8 bases. This CDR3 spans 15 amino acids. Germline V gene data show CDR1 as LNHDA and CDR2 as SQIVND (reference sequence). V was clipped by 4 bases and J by 4 bases; unmatched bases: 6. The CDR3 nucleotides read TGTGCCAGTAGTACGGACAGGGTAGGGAATCAGCCCCAGCATTTT. This encodes CASSTDRVGNQPQHF.

J is TRBJ2-3 and V is TRBV28; no clear D gene. There are 13 residues in the CDR3. Trimming left V 3 bases short and J 6 bases short, with 10 bases between. Germline V CDR1 and CDR2: MDHEN, SYDVKM. The CDR3 is CASSFRLGDTQYF. The CDR3, as DNA: TGTGCCAGCAGTTTCCGTCTGGGGGATACGCAGTATTTT.

V usage is TRBV7-8 and J usage is TRBJ2-3, with D uncertain. V gave up 5 bases and J gave up 5 bases, with 14 bases separating them. CDR3 length equals 14 residues. CDR1 is SGHVS and CDR2 is FQNEAQ in the germline V gene. The CDR3 region has the DNA TGTGCCAGCAGCCGCCGACCGAGCGAAGATACGCAGTATTTT. The encoded protein is CASSRRPSEDTQYF.

The chain uses TRBV5-4 and TRBJ2-3; 8 bases are a match to TRBD1. Germline V lookup: CDR1 SGHNT, CDR2 YYREEE (reference sequence). The J segment lost 4 bases and the V segment lost 4 bases, leaving 8 bases of the junction unmatched. The CDR3 sequence is 15 residues long. CDR3 bases: TGTGCCAGCAGCCATGACAGGGGTCCGGCAGATACGCAGTATTTT. This codes for CASSHDRGPADTQYF.

The V call is TRBV28, the J call TRBJ2-5; 9 bases match TRBD2. The ends lost 2 bases at V and 4 bases at J; junction bases unmatched: 8. This CDR3 has 16 residues. Germline CDR1 MDHEN, CDR2 SYDVKM. CDR3 nucleotide sequence: TGTGCCAGCAGTTTAAACGTAGCGGGAGAAGCAGAGACCCAGTACTTC. Translation: CASSLNVAGEAETQYF.

The chain is built from TRBV18 and TRBJ2-1, with TRBD1 matching 8 bases. Germline V CDR1 and CDR2: KGHSH, LQKENI. The trim removed 4 bases at V and 4 bases at J, leaving 3 bases unmatched. CDR3 length equals 14 residues. The CDR3 spells CASSHGQGYNEQFF. In nucleotides, the CDR3 is TGTGCCAGCTCACACGGACAGGGATACAATGAGCAGTTCTTC.

The V call is TRBV27, the J call TRBJ2-4, with 7 bases lining up with TRBD1. The CDR3 extends over 13 amino acids. The junction had 9 bases not matched to a gene; V was cut back by 10 bases and J by 6 bases. CDR1 and CDR2 (germline): MNHEY, SMNVEV (reference sequence). The CDR3 DNA reads TGTGCCACCCGAGGGGGCCGTTTAAACATTCAGTACTTC. This gives the protein CATRGGRLNIQYF.

The CDR3 DNA sequence: TGCAGCGCCGGCCAGGGCCTCTCCTACGAGCAGTACTTC. Its protein is CSAGQGLSYEQYF. The rearrangement links TRBV29-1 to TRBJ2-7, with D possibly being TRBD1 (5 bases). From germline, CDR1 is SQVTM and CDR2 ANQGSEA. Trimming pared 7 bases from V and 0 bases from J, leaving 13 bases between. This CDR3 region has 13 residues.

The V call is TRBV4-3, the J call TRBJ2-7; unclear D gene. V lost 4 bases to trimming and J lost 2 bases, with 15 bases between them. CDR1 is LGHNA, CDR2 YSLEER, per germline. The CDR3 is 15 residues long. CDR3 loop: CASSPGRETTYEQYF. CDR3 DNA sequence: TGCGCCAGCAGCCCAGGAAGGGAAACGACCTACGAGCAGTACTTC.